Listed below are T cell receptor beta chains from one sample, sequenced in a study of T-cell reconstitution after alpha-beta-depleted transplantation in children. TCRdb re-called the PCR reads through MiXCR, storing one row per CDR3 protein. Counted here are 250,000 to 400,000 distinct CDR3 sequences, about a quarter occurring once; the ten biggest clones make up 9.5% to 13%. Sequencing was performed on PBMCs, mostly from graft donor cells, taken 180 days after TCRalphabeta/CD19-depleted stem cell transplant. Receptors originate from a male patient younger than 18 who had a stem cell transplant for acute lymphoblastic leukemia, so the T cells may come from the graft donor. Both conserved end residues are part of each CDR3.

j_call: TRBJ2-4; v_call: TRBV7-9; cdr3_aa: CASSLVTGLAKNIQYF
j_call: TRBJ2-3; v_call: TRBV10-1; cdr3_aa: CASRDRGTQYF
j_call: TRBJ2-1; v_call: TRBV12-5; cdr3_aa: CASGLDRLYNEQFF
j_call: TRBJ2-7; v_call: TRBV4-1; cdr3_aa: CASSQGRWSSYEQYF
j_call: TRBJ1-5; v_call: TRBV7-8; cdr3_aa: CASSPKGQAVNQPQHF
j_call: TRBJ2-1; v_call: TRBV11-1; cdr3_aa: CASSSVGTSGGNEQFF
j_call: TRBJ1-2; v_call: TRBV15; cdr3_aa: CATSRALYGYTF
j_call: TRBJ1-1; v_call: TRBV5-1; cdr3_aa: CASSFRPLQDMSTLNTEAFF
j_call: TRBJ1-4; v_call: TRBV20-1; cdr3_aa: CSAGRDRGNEKLFF
j_call: TRBJ2-2; v_call: TRBV21-1; cdr3_aa: CARGRRGRTPGSCFF
j_call: TRBJ2-4; v_call: TRBV29-1; cdr3_aa: CSVEDRGAKNIQYF
j_call: TRBJ1-1; v_call: TRBV10-3; cdr3_aa: CAISPGEVNTEAFF
j_call: TRBJ1-1; v_call: TRBV10-3; cdr3_aa: CAISELGQGVTEAFF
j_call: TRBJ2-1; v_call: TRBV6-1; cdr3_aa: CASSEYAGTRPYNEQFF
j_call: TRBJ2-7; v_call: TRBV28; cdr3_aa: CASSYAGGPTYEQYF
j_call: TRBJ2-3; v_call: TRBV9; cdr3_aa: CASSVESRLRTDTQYF
j_call: TRBJ2-3; v_call: TRBV9; cdr3_aa: CASSVGQITDTQYF
j_call: TRBJ2-2; v_call: TRBV3-1; cdr3_aa: CASSLPVAAYTGELFF
j_call: TRBJ2-3; v_call: TRBV5-1; cdr3_aa: CASSLSGTIGDTQYF
j_call: TRBJ1-2; v_call: TRBV3-1; cdr3_aa: CASSHLTLPGGYTF
j_call: TRBJ2-7; v_call: TRBV7-9; cdr3_aa: CASSLHGAYEQYF
j_call: TRBJ1-4; v_call: TRBV20-1; cdr3_aa: CSAPDSWEEKLFF
j_call: TRBJ2-3; v_call: TRBV7-9; cdr3_aa: CASSFGAGLTDTQYF
j_call: TRBJ2-7; v_call: TRBV12-3/TRBV12-4; cdr3_aa: CASSLMPSGMGEQYF